This TCR beta chain was captured in a study of shared clonotypes between healthy human individuals. The CDR3 extends over 15 amino acids. V shed 5 bases and J 3 bases; nucleotides not matched to a gene: 9. Looked up from germline, CDR1 is MNHEY and CDR2 is SMNVEV (reference sequence). Clones were read by immunoSEQ multiplex PCR, and TCRdb kept only the in-frame ones, dropping some. The sample includes approximately 1,500,000 clones, approximately 98% of them seen just once. Material for sequencing was naive CD4+ T cells sorted from blood. Stated subset: CD45RA+ positively selected. The TCR originated in a man between 25 and 39 years old in good health. The chain has TRBV27 and TRBJ2-7; 8 positions agree with TRBD1. CDR3 sequence reads: CASSRAVTGGYEQYF. The CDR3, as DNA: TGTGCCAGCAGTCGGGCCGTTACAGGGGGCTACGAGCAGTACTTC.